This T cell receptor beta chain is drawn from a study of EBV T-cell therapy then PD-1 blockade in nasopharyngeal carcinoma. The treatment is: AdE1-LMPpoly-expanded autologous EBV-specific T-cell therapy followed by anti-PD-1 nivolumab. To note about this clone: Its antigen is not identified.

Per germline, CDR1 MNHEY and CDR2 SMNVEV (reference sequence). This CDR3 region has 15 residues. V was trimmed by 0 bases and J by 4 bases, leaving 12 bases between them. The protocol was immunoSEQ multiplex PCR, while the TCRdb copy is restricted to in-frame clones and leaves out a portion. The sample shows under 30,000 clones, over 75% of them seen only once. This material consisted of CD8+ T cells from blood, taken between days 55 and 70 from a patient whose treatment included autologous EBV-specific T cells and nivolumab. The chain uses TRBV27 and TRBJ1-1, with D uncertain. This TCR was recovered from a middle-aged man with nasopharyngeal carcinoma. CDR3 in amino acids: CASSLSGRYGTEAFF. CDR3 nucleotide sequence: TGTGCCAGCAGTTTATCGGGCAGATATGGCACTGAAGCTTTCTTT.